These T cell receptor beta chains were read from a single sample in a study of response to subunit inactivated influenza vaccine. TCRdb reprocessed the RT-PCR reads via MiXCR and lists one record per CDR3 protein. The sample includes about 190,000 distinct CDR3 sequences, roughly an eighth of them seen just once. The material was CD8+ T cells sorted from PBMCs, obtained 4 to 6 days after vaccination. The receptors stem from a man in his forties or fifties who received an inactivated influenza vaccine. Both conserved end residues are part of each CDR3. The D gene is left open where the match is weak. Rows may omit the clone size; those that give it use once, few, many or a size class.

CDR3	DNA	V	J	size	D
CASSMRGTPRETQYF	TGTGCCAGTAGTATGCGCGGAACCCCGAGAGAGACCCAGTACTTC	TRBV19	TRBJ2-5	.	.
CASSQYQSYEQYF	TGTGCCAGCAGCCAATACCAGTCCTACGAGCAGTACTTC	TRBV3-1	TRBJ2-7	few	.
CASSLLAGSKDTQYF	TGTGCCAGCAGCTTATTAGCGGGATCGAAAGATACGCAGTATTTT	TRBV7-3	TRBJ2-3	few	TRBD2
CSVEEYQGVTYEQYF	TGCAGCGTTGAAGAGTACCAGGGTGTGACCTACGAGCAGTACTTC	TRBV29-1	TRBJ2-7	.	.
CASSYGTSGTYEQFF	TGTGCCAGCAGCTATGGGACTAGCGGGACCTATGAGCAGTTCTTC	TRBV6-5	TRBJ2-1	.	TRBD2
CATSGMPGGQGNEQFF	TGTGCCACCAGCGGGATGCCCGGGGGCCAGGGGAATGAGCAGTTCTTC	TRBV15	TRBJ2-1	few	.
CSAGGTSGRGPDTQYF	TGCAGCGCCGGGGGGACTAGCGGGAGAGGACCAGATACGCAGTATTTT	TRBV29-1	TRBJ2-3	.	TRBD2
CASSFLGEADTQYF	TGTGCCAGCAGCTTTCTAGGGGAGGCAGATACGCAGTATTTT	TRBV7-9	TRBJ2-3	.	.
CSVDRDGQGDEQYF	TGCAGCGTTGACCGGGACGGACAGGGCGACGAGCAGTACTTC	TRBV29-1	TRBJ2-7	.	TRBD1
CASSFPIAGYNEQFF	TGTGCCAGCAGTTTCCCAATCGCAGGATACAATGAGCAGTTCTTC	TRBV28	TRBJ2-1	.	.
CASSLITGTGVTEAFF	TGTGCCAGCAGTTTAATCACCGGGACAGGGGTCACTGAAGCTTTCTTT	TRBV27	TRBJ1-1	few	TRBD1
CASSSSGRGETQYF	TGCGCCAGCAGCTCAAGCGGGAGAGGAGAGACCCAGTACTTC	TRBV5-1	TRBJ2-5	.	TRBD2
CASSQDLGGYYEQYF	TGCGCCAGCAGCCAAGATCTCGGGGGGTACTACGAGCAGTACTTC	TRBV4-3	TRBJ2-7	few	TRBD2
CASSYSEDYEQYF	TGTGCCAGCAGTTACTCGGAGGACTACGAGCAGTACTTC	TRBV6-6	TRBJ2-7	few	.
CASSPQASSNTEAFF	TGTGCCAGCAGTCCCCAGGCCAGCAGCAACACTGAAGCTTTCTTT	TRBV6-2/TRBV6-3	TRBJ1-1	few	.
CCARDRGGVMTYEQYF	TGCTGTGCTAGAGATCGGGGGGGGGTTATGACTTACGAGCAGTACTTC	TRBV20-1	TRBJ2-7	.	TRBD2
CASSLIEQFF	TGTGCCAGCAGTTTAATTGAGCAGTTCTTC	TRBV28	TRBJ2-1	.	.
CASSLFGFWYEQYF	TGTGCCAGCAGTTTATTTGGCTTCTGGTACGAGCAGTACTTC	TRBV27	TRBJ2-7	.	.
CASSYPPGGGANTGELFF	TGTGCCAGCAGCTACCCCCCAGGCGGGGGAGCTAACACCGGGGAGCTGTTTTTT	TRBV11-1	TRBJ2-2	few	TRBD2
CASSAYPGTYEQYF	TGTGCCAGCAGCGCGTATCCCGGAACCTACGAGCAGTACTTC	TRBV9	TRBJ2-7	few	.
CSARSRDFGQPQHF	TGCAGTGCTAGAAGCAGGGATTTCGGTCAGCCCCAGCATTTT	TRBV20-1	TRBJ1-5	.	.
CASRQGPLSNQPQHF	TGTGCCAGCAGACAGGGACCCCTTAGCAATCAGCCCCAGCATTTT	TRBV27	TRBJ1-5	few	.
CASKIRGHNQPQHF	TGTGCCAGCAAAATCAGGGGACACAATCAGCCCCAGCATTTT	TRBV12-3/TRBV12-4	TRBJ1-5	many	.
CASSQNEGGYEQYF	TGCGCCAGCAGCCAAAATGAAGGCGGGTACGAGCAGTACTTC	TRBV4-1	TRBJ2-7	.	.
CASSQAGLAGGHYEQYF	TGTGCCAGCAGCCAAGCCGGACTAGCGGGAGGGCACTACGAGCAGTACTTC	TRBV4-2	TRBJ2-7	few	TRBD2
CASRSGTGTSYEQYF	TGTGCCAGCAGATCCGGGACAGGGACCTCCTACGAGCAGTACTTC	TRBV5-6	TRBJ2-7	.	TRBD1
CAWTWGEAYNEQFF	TGTGCCTGGACTTGGGGGGAGGCATACAATGAGCAGTTCTTC	TRBV30	TRBJ2-1	.	.
CSVAGRANYGYTF	TGCAGCGTTGCAGGGAGGGCTAACTATGGCTACACCTTC	TRBV29-1	TRBJ1-2	.	.
CASSSLVDRLYGYTF	TGTGCCAGCAGCTCCCTGGTCGACAGACTCTATGGCTACACCTTC	TRBV7-9	TRBJ1-2	.	.
CASRSVAGGPTDTQYF	TGTGCCAGCAGATCGGTAGCGGGAGGGCCCACAGATACGCAGTATTTT	TRBV5-6	TRBJ2-3	.	TRBD2
CASSFPGLAGGITGELFF	TGTGCCAGCAGTTTTCCGGGACTAGCGGGAGGGATCACCGGGGAGCTGTTTTTT	TRBV28	TRBJ2-2	few	TRBD2
CASSPLARAYTDTQYF	TGTGCCAGCAGCCCCCTCGCTCGGGCGTACACAGATACGCAGTATTTT	TRBV11-2	TRBJ2-3	few	.
CASSPWTGNTGELFF	TGTGCCAGCAGTCCCTGGACGGGTAACACCGGGGAGCTGTTTTTT	TRBV27	TRBJ2-2	.	.
CASSLGGPGVTEAFF	TGCGCCAGCAGCTTGGGAGGCCCAGGGGTTACTGAAGCTTTCTTT	TRBV5-1	TRBJ1-1	many	.
CASSFSGGGEQYF	TGTGCCAGCAGCTTTTCCGGGGGAGGCGAGCAGTACTTC	TRBV11-2	TRBJ2-7	few	.
CSAGLIYEQYF	TGCAGTGCTGGGCTGATTTACGAGCAGTACTTC	TRBV20-1	TRBJ2-7	many	.
CASSAPGQGVDTQYF	TGTGCCAGCAGCGCTCCGGGACAGGGGGTAGATACGCAGTATTTT	TRBV6-1	TRBJ2-3	.	TRBD1
CASSPTLTGTGSNEQFF	TGTGCCAGCAGCCCAACCTTGACCGGGACAGGGAGCAATGAGCAGTTCTTC	TRBV7-9	TRBJ2-1	many	TRBD1
CASTLGTRTTDTQYF	TGTGCCAGCACCTTGGGAACTAGAACCACAGATACGCAGTATTTT	TRBV12-3/TRBV12-4	TRBJ2-3	many	.
CASSLTSGLGEQYF	TGTGCCAGCAGTTTAACGTCGGGGTTGGGTGAGCAGTACTTC	TRBV28	TRBJ2-7	.	.
CASSYDPGTEAFF	TGTGCCAGCAGTTACGACCCGGGCACTGAAGCTTTCTTT	TRBV6-5	TRBJ1-1	few	.
CASSLTTGGETQYF	TGTGCCAGCAGTTTAACGACAGGGGGGGAGACCCAGTACTTC	TRBV28	TRBJ2-5	few	TRBD1
CASMVNYGYTF	TGTGCCAGCATGGTCAACTATGGCTACACCTTC	TRBV6-1	TRBJ1-2	few	.
CAATFGTGELFF	TGTGCCGCGACCTTCGGCACCGGGGAGCTGTTTTTT	TRBV10-3	TRBJ2-2	.	.
CAWSVDFQQPQHF	TGTGCCTGGAGTGTGGATTTTCAACAGCCCCAGCATTTT	TRBV30	TRBJ1-5	few	.
CASSLTGGDADTQYF	TGTGCCAGCAGCTTGACGGGGGGAGATGCAGATACGCAGTATTTT	TRBV7-2	TRBJ2-3	few	TRBD2
CASSLVDSEGPQDTQYF	TGTGCCAGCAGCTTGGTAGACTCGGAGGGCCCACAAGATACGCAGTATTTT	TRBV7-9	TRBJ2-3	once	.
CASSQGSLWGYTF	TGTGCCAGCAGCCAAGGGAGTCTGTGGGGCTACACCTTC	TRBV4-2	TRBJ1-2	few	.
CASSQVGYTDTQYF	TGTGCCAGCAGCCAAGTAGGCTACACAGATACGCAGTATTTT	TRBV3-1	TRBJ2-3	.	.
CASSFVVGRTPYEQYF	TGTGCCAGCAGTTTTGTCGTCGGCAGGACCCCCTACGAGCAGTACTTC	TRBV12-3/TRBV12-4	TRBJ2-7	many	.